This T cell receptor beta chain was recovered during a study of T cells after yellow fever vaccination. Study-wide results and caveats: Shared CD4/CD8 clonotypes were a small share, likely from convergent recombination. A secondary response was less intense yet reached its peak sooner, at day 5 versus 15.

Germline CDR1 reads SNHLY; CDR2 reads FYNNEI. This CDR3 is built from 15 residues. UMIs were added to TCR cDNA along with a universal primer site when it was made by 5'RACE template switching. TCRdb reprocessed the 5' RACE reads via MiXCR and lists one record per CDR3 protein. Of about 110,000 distinct CDR3 sequences in the sample, around 8% were seen once. A word on this clonotype: Its cognate antigen is unknown. Mismatch with germline at one junction end may stem from a read error.

The receptor's source is a man aged 25-45 years who received the YFV17D yellow fever vaccine. V gene TRBV2 combines with J gene TRBJ2-5; 15 positions agree with TRBD2. The source material was CD8+ T cells sorted from PBMCs, sampled 45 days after the yellow fever booster vaccination. CDR3 in amino acids: CGSRGLAGGRETQYF. For the CDR3, the DNA is TGTGGCAGCAGAGGACTAGCGGGAGGGAGGGAGACCCAGTACTTC.